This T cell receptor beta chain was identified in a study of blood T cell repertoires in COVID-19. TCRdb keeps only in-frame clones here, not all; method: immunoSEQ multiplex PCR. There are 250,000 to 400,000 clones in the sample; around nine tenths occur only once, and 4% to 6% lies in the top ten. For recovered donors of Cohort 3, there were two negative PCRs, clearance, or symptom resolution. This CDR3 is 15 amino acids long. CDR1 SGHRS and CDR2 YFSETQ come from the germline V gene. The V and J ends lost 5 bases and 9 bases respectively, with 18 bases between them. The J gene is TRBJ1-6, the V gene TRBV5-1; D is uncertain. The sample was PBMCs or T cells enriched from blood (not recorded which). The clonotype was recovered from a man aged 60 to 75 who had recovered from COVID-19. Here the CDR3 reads CASSFEQGGGSPLHF. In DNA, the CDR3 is TGCGCCAGCAGTTTCGAGCAAGGCGGTGGTTCACCCCTCCACTTT.